This T cell receptor beta chain emerged from a study of shared clonotypes between healthy human individuals. The table came from immunoSEQ multiplex PCR; TCRdb's copy has only in-frame clones and leaves some out. The sample has 550,000 to 650,000 clones; roughly 96% are singletons. Trimming removed 5 bases from V and 7 bases from J, with 9 bases in between. Germline V gene sequence: CDR1 SGHVS, CDR2 FNYEAQ. The CDR3 runs 12 residues. As defined, naive CD8 cells were CD45RO-negative and positively selected for CCR7, with terminally differentiated effector memory CD45RA+ cells excluded. Notes on this clone: The same CDR3 is also encoded by other DNA sequences in this sample.

The sequenced sample consisted of naive CD8+ T cells sorted from blood. This TCR was sampled from a woman aged 25 to 39 in good health. This chain uses TRBV7-6 with TRBJ2-1, with a possible D match to TRBD1 (6 bases). The CDR3 coding sequence is TGTGCCAGCAGCCCGACAGGAAATGAGCAGTTCTTC. Translated: CASSPTGNEQFF.